This entry lists 12 T cell receptor beta chains sequenced from one sample in a study of T cell repertoires in cytomegalovirus infection. TCRdb re-called the reads through MiXCR, storing one row per CDR3 protein. The sample has some 300,000 distinct CDR3 sequences; 9.6% are singletons. The sample was PBMCs. The receptors were sampled from a human donor in good health (CMV status not recorded). Some clones in this sample may be carry-over from other donors' samples.

This clonotype was seen many times. The CDR3 DNA follows: TGCAGCGTTGAAGACCTGGACAGGGAAGCATTGGGGACCCAGTACTTC. This gives the protein CSVEDLDREALGTQYF. The chain couples TRBV29-1 to TRBJ2-5; 8 bases line up with TRBD1. The V segment lost 0 bases and the J segment 7 bases; nucleotides outside the gene matches: 13. Germline CDR1 and CDR2: SQVTM and ANQGSEA. This CDR3 region has 16 residues.

This clonotype has ten or more counts. The V gene is TRBV7-9, the J gene TRBJ1-1; D uncertain. There are 13 residues in the CDR3. Germline V gives CDR1 SEHNR, CDR2 FQNEAQ (reference sequence). The V end lost 3 bases, the J end lost 6 bases, and 11 bases lay between the germline ends. In nucleotides, the CDR3 is TGTGCCAGCAGCTTGAGACACGACCCTGAAGCTTTCTTT. Amino acid sequence: CASSLRHDPEAFF. The variable domain in full, with the rest retrieved from reference TRBV7-9 and TRBJ1-1, is DTGVSQNPRHKITKRGQNVTFRCDPISEHNRLYWYRQTLGQGPEFLTYFQNEAQLEKSRLLSDRFSAERPKGSFSTLEIQRTEQGDSAMYLCASSLRHDPEAFFGQGTRLTVV.

In this sample, this clonotype turned up many times. The V call is TRBV7-6, the J call TRBJ1-2; TRBD1 is a possible D gene (5 bases). Deletions cut 11 bases from V and 8 bases from J, with 21 bases between. From germline, CDR1 is SGHVS and CDR2 FNYEAQ. CDR3 length: 13 amino acids. CDR3 in amino acids: CAVSEQGSSGYTF. The CDR3 DNA reads as TGTGCCGTCTCAGAGCAGGGATCGAGCGGCTACACCTTC.

The chain has TRBV4-1 and TRBJ2-2, with 9 positions matching TRBD1. With 3 bases clipped from V and 6 bases from J, the junction kept 5 bases outside the gene matches. The CDR3 has 15 amino acids. In germline, CDR1 is MGHRA, CDR2 YSYEKL. This chain's CDR3 is CASSHPGQGSGELFF. Written as DNA, the CDR3 is TGCGCCAGCAGCCATCCGGGACAGGGTTCCGGGGAGCTGTTTTTT.

This clonotype has at least ten counts. The gene calls are TRBV12-3 or TRBV12-4 and TRBJ1-5; D is perhaps TRBD1 (5 bases). This CDR3 has 16 amino acids. V was trimmed by 0 bases and J by 0 bases, leaving 9 bases between them. CDR3 region: CASSLAGHNSNQPQHF. CDR3 in DNA: TGTGCCAGCAGTTTAGCGGGGCATAATAGCAATCAGCCCCAGCATTTT.

This clonotype has at least ten counts. The chain recombines TRBV2 with TRBJ2-7; a possible D gene is TRBD2 (6 bases). From germline, CDR1 is SNHLY and CDR2 FYNNEI. The CDR3 has 15 residues. With 1 base removed from V and 5 bases from J, the gap between germline ends came to 15 bases. Here the CDR3 DNA reads TGTGCCAGCAGTGAAGGGAGCAACGGGGGTCACGAGCAGTACGTC. Amino acids: CASSEGSNGGHEQYV.

In this sample, this clonotype turned up a few times. The V and J genes are TRBV6-5 and TRBJ2-5; TRBD2 aligns across 9 bases. The CDR3 consists of 16 residues. The germline V gene has CDR1 MNHEY and CDR2 SVGAGI. The junction had 4 bases not matched to a gene; V was cut back by 0 bases and J by 2 bases. CDR3 sequence (DNA): TGTGCCAGCAGTTACTCTAGCGGGAGACTTCAAGAGACCCAGTACTTC. This encodes CASSYSSGRLQETQYF.

This clonotype was counted many times. A junction boundary mismatches the germline segment, possibly from a read error. The chain uses TRBV18 and TRBJ1-5; 9 positions agree with TRBD1. In germline, CDR1 is KGHSH, CDR2 LQKENI. This CDR3 has 15 amino acids. The CDR3 loop reads CASSRDRVSYQPQHF. In nucleotides, the CDR3 is TGTGCCAGCTCACGGGACAGGGTTAGCTATCAGCCCCAGCATTTT.

The chain carries TRBV20-1 and TRBJ2-3, with TRBD1 matching over 10 bases. The V segment lost 0 bases and the J segment 4 bases; nucleotides outside the gene matches: 7. CDR1 is DFQATT and CDR2 is SNEGSKA in the germline V gene (reference sequence). This CDR3 spans 16 amino acids. The CDR3: CSARDEGQGMADTQYF. Written as DNA, the CDR3 is TGCAGTGCTAGAGATGAGGGACAGGGGATGGCAGATACGCAGTATTTT.

This clonotype was detected ten times or more. The chain couples TRBV18 to TRBJ2-1; tentative D call: TRBD2 (5 bases). Germline CDR1 is KGHSH and CDR2 is LQKENI. V was clipped by 3 bases and J by 7 bases, with 10 bases between them. The CDR3 consists of 13 residues. The CDR3 spells CASSPLDFNEQFF. In nucleotides, the CDR3 is TGTGCCAGCTCACCCCTGGACTTTAATGAGCAGTTCTTC.

This clonotype was recorded many times. The CDR3 loop is CASSQGGGRAEKLFF. The DNA of the CDR3 is TGTGCCAGCAGCCAAGGGGGAGGCAGGGCGGAAAAACTGTTTTTT. The chain joins TRBV14 to TRBJ1-4; D is perhaps TRBD1 (5 bases). Germline V lookup: CDR1 SGHDN, CDR2 FVKESK. This CDR3 comprises 15 residues. Between the trimmed V and J ends, which lost 1 base and 8 bases, there was a span of 14 bases. Filled out from reference TRBV14 and TRBJ1-4, the complete variable domain reads EAGVTQFPSHSVIEKGQTVTLRCDPISGHDNLYWYRRVMGKEIKFLLHFVKESKQDESGMPNNRFLAERTGGTYSTLKVQPAELEDSGVYFCASSQGGGRAEKLFFGSGTQLSVL.

The chain combines TRBV3-1 with TRBJ2-1; D call uncertain. Trimming pared 0 bases from V and 5 bases from J, leaving 5 bases between. The germline V gene has CDR1 LGHDT and CDR2 YNNKEL (reference sequence). The CDR3 has 13 amino acids. CDR3 sequence reads: CASSQDYDNEQFF. The CDR3 DNA reads TGTGCCAGCAGCCAAGATTACGACAATGAGCAGTTCTTC.